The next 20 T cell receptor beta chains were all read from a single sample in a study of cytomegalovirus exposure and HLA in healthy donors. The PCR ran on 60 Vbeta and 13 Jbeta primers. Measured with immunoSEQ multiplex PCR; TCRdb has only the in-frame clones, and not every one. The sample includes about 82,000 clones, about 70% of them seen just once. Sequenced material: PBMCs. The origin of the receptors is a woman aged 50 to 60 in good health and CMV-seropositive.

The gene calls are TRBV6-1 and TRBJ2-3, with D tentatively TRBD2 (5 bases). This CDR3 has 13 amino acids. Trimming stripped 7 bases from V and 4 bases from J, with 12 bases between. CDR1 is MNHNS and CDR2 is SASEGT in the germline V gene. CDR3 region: CASTQLEADTQYF. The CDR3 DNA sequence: TGTGCCAGCACTCAGCTGGAGGCAGATACGCAGTATTTT.

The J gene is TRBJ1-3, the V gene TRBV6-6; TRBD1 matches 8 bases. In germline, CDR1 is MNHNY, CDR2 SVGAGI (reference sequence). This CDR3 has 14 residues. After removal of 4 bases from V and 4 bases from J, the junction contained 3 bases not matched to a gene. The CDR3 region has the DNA TGTGCCAGCAGTTTGACAGGGGAGGGAAACACCATATATTTT. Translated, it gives CASSLTGEGNTIYF.

For the CDR3, the DNA is TGTGCCAGCGAGACCATCCCGGGACACTTGAGCACTGAAGCTTTCTTT. Encoded protein: CASETIPGHLSTEAFF. The V gene is TRBV11-3, the J gene TRBJ1-1, with D perhaps matching TRBD1 (6 bases). The CDR3 runs to 16 residues. The ends were cut back, 8 bases at V and 4 bases at J, with 23 bases in the middle. The germline CDR1 and CDR2 sequences are SGHNT and YENEEA.

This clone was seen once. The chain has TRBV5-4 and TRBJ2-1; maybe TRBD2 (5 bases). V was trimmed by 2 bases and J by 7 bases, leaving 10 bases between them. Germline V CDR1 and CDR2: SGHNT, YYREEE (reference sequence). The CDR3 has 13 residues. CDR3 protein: CASSLEGTNEQFF. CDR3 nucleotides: TGTGCCAGCAGCTTAGAGGGTACGAATGAGCAGTTCTTC.

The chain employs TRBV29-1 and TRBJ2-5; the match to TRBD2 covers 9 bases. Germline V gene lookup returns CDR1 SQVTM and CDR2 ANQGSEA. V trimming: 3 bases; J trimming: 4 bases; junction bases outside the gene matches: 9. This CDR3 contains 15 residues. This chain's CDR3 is CSVEAQQAGGETQYF. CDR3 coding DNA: TGCAGCGTTGAGGCCCAACAAGCGGGAGGAGAGACCCAGTACTTC.

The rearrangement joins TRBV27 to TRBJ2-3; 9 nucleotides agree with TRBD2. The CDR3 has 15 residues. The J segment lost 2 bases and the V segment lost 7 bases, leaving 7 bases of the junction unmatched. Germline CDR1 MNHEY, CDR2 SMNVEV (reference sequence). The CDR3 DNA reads TGTGCCAGCAACTTTAGCGGGAGTGCCACAGATACGCAGTATTTT. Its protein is CASNFSGSATDTQYF.

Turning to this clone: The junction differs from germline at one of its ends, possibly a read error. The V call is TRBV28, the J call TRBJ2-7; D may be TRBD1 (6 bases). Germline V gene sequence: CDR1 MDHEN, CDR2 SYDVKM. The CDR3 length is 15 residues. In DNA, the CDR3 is TGTGCCAGCGGTTTCCCCATTTCAGGGGCAGGCGAGCAGTACTTC. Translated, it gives CASGFPISGAGEQYF.

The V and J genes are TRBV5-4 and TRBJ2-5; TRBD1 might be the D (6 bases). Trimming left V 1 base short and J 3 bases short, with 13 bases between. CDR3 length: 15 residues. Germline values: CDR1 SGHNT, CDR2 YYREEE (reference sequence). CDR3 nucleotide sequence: TGTGCCAGCAGCTTGACCCAGGGGCTTGAAGAGACCCAGTACTTC. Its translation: CASSLTQGLEETQYF. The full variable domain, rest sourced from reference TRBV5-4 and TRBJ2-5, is ETGVTQSPTHLIKTRGQQVTLRCSSQSGHNTVSWYQQALGQGPQFIFQYYREEENGRGNFPPRFSGLQFPNYSSELNVNALELDDSALYLCASSLTQGLEETQYFGPGTRLLVL.

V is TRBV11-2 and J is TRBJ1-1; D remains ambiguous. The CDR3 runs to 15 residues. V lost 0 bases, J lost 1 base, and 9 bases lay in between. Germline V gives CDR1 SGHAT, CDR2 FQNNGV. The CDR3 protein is CASSLDLNSNTEAFF. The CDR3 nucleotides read TGTGCCAGCAGCTTAGATTTGAACTCGAACACTGAAGCTTTCTTT. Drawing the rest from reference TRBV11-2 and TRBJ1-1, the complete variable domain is EAGVAQSPRYKIIEKRQSVAFWCNPISGHATLYWYQQILGQGPKLLIQFQNNGVVDDSQLPKDRFSAERLKGVDSTLKIQPAKLEDSAVYLCASSLDLNSNTEAFFGQGTRLTVV.

CDR3 in amino acids: CASSEASSGSTEAFF. The CDR3 DNA follows: TGTGCCAGCAGTGAAGCGAGCTCAGGGTCCACTGAAGCTTTCTTT. The chain joins TRBV6-1 to TRBJ1-1; a possible D gene is TRBD1 (5 bases). V lost 0 bases and J lost 4, with 12 bases in between. Germline V gives CDR1 MNHNS, CDR2 SASEGT. This CDR3 is built from 15 residues.

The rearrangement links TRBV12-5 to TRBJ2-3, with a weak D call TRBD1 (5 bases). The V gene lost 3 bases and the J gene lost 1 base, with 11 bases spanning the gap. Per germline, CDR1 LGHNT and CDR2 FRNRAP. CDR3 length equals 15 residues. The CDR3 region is CASGFQGVGTDTQYF. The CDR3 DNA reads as TGTGCTAGTGGTTTCCAGGGTGTCGGCACAGATACGCAGTATTTT.

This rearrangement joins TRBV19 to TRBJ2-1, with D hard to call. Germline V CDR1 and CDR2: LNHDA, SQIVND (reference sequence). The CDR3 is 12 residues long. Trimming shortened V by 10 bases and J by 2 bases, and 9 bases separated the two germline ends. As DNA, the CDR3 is TGTGCCATCAGAACACCCTACAATGAGCAGTTCTTC. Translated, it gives CAIRTPYNEQFF.

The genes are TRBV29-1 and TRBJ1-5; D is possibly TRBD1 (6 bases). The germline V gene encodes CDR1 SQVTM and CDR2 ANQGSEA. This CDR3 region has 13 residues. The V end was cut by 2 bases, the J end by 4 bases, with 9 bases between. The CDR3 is CSVERDTNQPQHF. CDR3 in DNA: TGCAGCGTTGAACGGGACACTAATCAGCCCCAGCATTTT.

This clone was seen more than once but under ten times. The CDR3 protein is CALLGGGRPPNEQFF. The CDR3, as DNA: TGTGCCCTTTTGGGGGGCGGGAGGCCGCCCAATGAGCAGTTCTTC. The chain links TRBV28 to TRBJ2-1, with 8 bases identical to TRBD2. The V gene end was trimmed by 11 bases and the J gene end by 6 bases; junction bases not matched to a gene: 15. The CDR3 length is 15 residues. Germline CDR1 reads MDHEN; CDR2 reads SYDVKM.

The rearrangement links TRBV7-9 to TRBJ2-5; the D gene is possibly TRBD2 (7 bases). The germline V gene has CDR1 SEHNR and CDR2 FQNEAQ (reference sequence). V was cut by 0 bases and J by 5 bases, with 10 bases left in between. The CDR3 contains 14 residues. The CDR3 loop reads CASSLAAGAETQYF. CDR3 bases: TGTGCCAGCAGCTTAGCTGCGGGGGCGGAGACCCAGTACTTC.

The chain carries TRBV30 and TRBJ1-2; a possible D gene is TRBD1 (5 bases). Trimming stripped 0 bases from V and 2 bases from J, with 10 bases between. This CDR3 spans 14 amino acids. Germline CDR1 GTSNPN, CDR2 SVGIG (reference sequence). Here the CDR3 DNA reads TGTGCCTGGAGTGTAGGGCAGGGAAACTATGGCTACACCTTC. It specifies CAWSVGQGNYGYTF.

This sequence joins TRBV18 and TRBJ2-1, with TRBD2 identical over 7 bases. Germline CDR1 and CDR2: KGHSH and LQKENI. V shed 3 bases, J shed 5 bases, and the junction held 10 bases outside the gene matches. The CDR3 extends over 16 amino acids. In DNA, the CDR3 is TGTGCCAGCTCACCCCTCGGCCTAGCGGAAAACAATGAGCAGTTCTTC. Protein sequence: CASSPLGLAENNEQFF.

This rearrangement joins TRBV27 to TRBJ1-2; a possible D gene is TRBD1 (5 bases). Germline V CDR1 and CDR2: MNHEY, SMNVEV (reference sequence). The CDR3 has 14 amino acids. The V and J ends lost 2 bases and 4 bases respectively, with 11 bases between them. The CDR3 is CASSLSWGGYGYTF. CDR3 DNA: TGTGCCAGCAGTTTAAGTTGGGGGGGCTATGGCTACACCTTC.

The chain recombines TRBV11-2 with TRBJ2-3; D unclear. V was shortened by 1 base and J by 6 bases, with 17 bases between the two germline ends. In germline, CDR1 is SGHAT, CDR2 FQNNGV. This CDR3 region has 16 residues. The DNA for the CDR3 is TGTGCCAGCAGCTTAGGAGTTGTCCCTACCCACGATACGCAGTATTTT. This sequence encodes CASSLGVVPTHDTQYF.

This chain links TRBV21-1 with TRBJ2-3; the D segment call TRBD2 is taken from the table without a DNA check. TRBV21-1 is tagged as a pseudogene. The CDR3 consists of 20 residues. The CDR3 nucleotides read TGTGCCAGCAGCCAAGAACGGGGATCTAGCGGGAGGGCCGGCACAGATACGCAGTATTTT. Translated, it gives CASSQERGSSGRAGTDTQYF.